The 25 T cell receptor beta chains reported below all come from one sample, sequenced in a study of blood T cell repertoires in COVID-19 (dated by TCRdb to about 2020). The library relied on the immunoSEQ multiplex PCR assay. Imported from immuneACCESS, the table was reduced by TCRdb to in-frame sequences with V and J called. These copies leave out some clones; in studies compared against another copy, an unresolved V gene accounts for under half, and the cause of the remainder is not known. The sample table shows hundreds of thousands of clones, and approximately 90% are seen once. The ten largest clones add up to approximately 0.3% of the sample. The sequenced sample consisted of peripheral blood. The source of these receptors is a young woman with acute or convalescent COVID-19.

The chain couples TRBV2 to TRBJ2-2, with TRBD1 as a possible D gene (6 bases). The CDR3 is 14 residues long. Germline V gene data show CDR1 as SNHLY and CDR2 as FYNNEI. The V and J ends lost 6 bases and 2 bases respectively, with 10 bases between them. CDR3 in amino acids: CASRDRINTGELFF. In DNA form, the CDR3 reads TGTGCCAGCAGGGACAGAATTAACACCGGGGAGCTGTTTTTT.

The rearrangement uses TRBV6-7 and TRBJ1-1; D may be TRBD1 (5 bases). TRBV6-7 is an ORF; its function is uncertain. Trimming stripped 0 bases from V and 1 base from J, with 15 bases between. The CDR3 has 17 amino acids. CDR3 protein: CASSYSGGRGKNTEAFF. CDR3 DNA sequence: TGTGCCAGCAGTTACTCGGGCGGTCGGGGGAAGAACACTGAAGCTTTCTTT.

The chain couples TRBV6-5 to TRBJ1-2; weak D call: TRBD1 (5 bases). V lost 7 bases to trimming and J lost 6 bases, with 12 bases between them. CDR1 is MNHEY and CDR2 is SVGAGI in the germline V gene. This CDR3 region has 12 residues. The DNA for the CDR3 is TGTGCCAGCACCCCCGGCAGGGATGGCTACACCTTC. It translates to CASTPGRDGYTF.

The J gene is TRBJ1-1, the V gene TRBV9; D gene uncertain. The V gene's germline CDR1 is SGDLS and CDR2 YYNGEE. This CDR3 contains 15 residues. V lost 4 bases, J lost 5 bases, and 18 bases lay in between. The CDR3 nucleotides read TGTGCCAGCAGCCAGGTAGGGTCGGGAGGGACTGAAGCTTTCTTT. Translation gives CASSQVGSGGTEAFF.

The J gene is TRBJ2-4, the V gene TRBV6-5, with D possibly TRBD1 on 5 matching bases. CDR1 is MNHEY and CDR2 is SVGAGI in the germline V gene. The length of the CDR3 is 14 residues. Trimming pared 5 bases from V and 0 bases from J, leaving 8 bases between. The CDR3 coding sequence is TGTGCCAGCAGTCCCAGGGAAGCCAAAAACATTCAGTACTTC. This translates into CASSPREAKNIQYF.

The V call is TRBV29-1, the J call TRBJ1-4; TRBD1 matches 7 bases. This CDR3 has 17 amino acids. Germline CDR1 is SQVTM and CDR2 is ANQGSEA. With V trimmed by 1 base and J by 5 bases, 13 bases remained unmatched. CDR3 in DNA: TGCAGCGTTGAAGGCGTGACAGGGCGGACGGGGAATGAAAAACTGTTTTTT. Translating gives CSVEGVTGRTGNEKLFF. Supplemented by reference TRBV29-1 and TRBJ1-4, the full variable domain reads SAVISQKPSRDICQRGTSLTIQCQVDSQVTMMFWYRQQPGQSLTLIATANQGSEATYESGFVIDKFPISRPNLTFSTLTVSNMSPEDSSIYLCSVEGVTGRTGNEKLFFGSGTQLSVL.

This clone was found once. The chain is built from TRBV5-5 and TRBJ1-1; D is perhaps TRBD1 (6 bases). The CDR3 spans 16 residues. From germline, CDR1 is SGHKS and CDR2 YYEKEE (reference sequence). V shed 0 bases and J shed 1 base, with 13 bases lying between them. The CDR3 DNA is TGTGCCAGCAGCTTGGCCGCGGACAGTTCGAACACTGAAGCTTTCTTT. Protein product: CASSLAADSSNTEAFF.

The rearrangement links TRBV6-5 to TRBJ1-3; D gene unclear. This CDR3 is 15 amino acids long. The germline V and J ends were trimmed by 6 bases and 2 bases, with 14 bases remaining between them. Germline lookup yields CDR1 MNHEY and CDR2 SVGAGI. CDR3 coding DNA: TGTGCCAGCAGAGCCGCGGGGTCACCTGGAAACACCATATATTTT. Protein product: CASRAAGSPGNTIYF.

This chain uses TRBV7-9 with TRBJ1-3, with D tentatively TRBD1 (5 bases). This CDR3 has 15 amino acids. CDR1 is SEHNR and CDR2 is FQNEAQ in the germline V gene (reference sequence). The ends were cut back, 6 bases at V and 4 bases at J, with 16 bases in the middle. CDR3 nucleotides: TGTGCCAGCAGGCCAATGGAGGGGCCGGGAAACACCATATATTTT. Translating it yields CASRPMEGPGNTIYF.

CDR3 protein: CASSAGTPDPNTEAFF. CDR3 coding DNA: TGTGCCAGCAGCGCCGGGACACCGGACCCTAACACTGAAGCTTTCTTT. V usage is TRBV5-4 and J usage is TRBJ1-1; D is perhaps TRBD1 (6 bases). CDR1 and CDR2 (germline): SGHNT, YYREEE (reference sequence). Trimming took 4 bases from V and 2 from J, leaving 18 bases between them. The CDR3 contains 16 residues.

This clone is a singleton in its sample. The CDR3 loop reads CASSWGQGSYEQYF. The CDR3 bases are TGTGCCAGTAGTTGGGGACAGGGATCCTACGAGCAGTACTTC. The rearrangement joins TRBV19 to TRBJ2-7; 9 nucleotides agree with TRBD1. Germline CDR1 is LNHDA and CDR2 is SQIVND (reference sequence). CDR3 length: 14 amino acids. Losses at the gene ends were 5 bases for V and 1 base for J; bases not matched to a gene: 3. The variable domain in full, with the rest retrieved from reference TRBV19 and TRBJ2-7, is DGGITQSPKYLFRKEGQNVTLSCEQNLNHDAMYWYRQDPGQGLRLIYYSQIVNDFQKGDIAEGYSVSREKKESFPLTVTSAQKNPTAFYLCASSWGQGSYEQYFGPGTRLTVT.

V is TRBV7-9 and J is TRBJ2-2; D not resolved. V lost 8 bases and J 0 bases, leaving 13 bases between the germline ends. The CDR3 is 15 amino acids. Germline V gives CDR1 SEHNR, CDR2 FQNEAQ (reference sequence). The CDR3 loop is CASDEAPANTGELFF. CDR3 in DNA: TGTGCCAGCGACGAGGCCCCCGCGAACACCGGGGAGCTGTTTTTT.

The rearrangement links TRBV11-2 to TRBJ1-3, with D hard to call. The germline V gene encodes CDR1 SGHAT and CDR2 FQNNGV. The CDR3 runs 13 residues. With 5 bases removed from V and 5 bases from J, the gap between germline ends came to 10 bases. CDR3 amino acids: CASSAGKRNTIYF. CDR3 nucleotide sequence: TGTGCCAGCAGCGCGGGAAAAAGAAACACCATATATTTT.

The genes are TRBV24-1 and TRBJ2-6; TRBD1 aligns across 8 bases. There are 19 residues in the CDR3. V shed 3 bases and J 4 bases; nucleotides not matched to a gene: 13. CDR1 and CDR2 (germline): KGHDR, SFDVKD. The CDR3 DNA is TGTGCCACCAGTGATGGGTTGGACAGGGTCAATACAGGGGCCAACGTCCTGACTTTC. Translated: CATSDGLDRVNTGANVLTF.

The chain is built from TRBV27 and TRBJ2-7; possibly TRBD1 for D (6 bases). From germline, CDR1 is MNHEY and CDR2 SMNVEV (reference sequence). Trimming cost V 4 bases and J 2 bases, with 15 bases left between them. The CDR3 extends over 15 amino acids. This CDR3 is CASSSPRGKPYEQYF. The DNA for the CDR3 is TGTGCCAGCAGTTCCCCCAGGGGAAAGCCCTACGAGCAGTACTTC.

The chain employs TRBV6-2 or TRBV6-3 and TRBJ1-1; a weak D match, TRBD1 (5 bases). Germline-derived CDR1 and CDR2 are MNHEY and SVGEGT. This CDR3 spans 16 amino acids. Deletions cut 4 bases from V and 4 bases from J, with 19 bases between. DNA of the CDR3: TGTGCCAGCAGTTCCGCCGCGGGACGGTGGGGCACTGAAGCTTTCTTT. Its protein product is CASSSAAGRWGTEAFF.

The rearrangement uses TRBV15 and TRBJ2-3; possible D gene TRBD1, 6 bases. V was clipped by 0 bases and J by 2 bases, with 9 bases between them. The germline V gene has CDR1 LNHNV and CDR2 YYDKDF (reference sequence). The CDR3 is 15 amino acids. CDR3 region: CATSRDGQLTDTQYF. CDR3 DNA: TGTGCCACCAGCAGAGATGGACAGCTCACAGATACGCAGTATTTT.

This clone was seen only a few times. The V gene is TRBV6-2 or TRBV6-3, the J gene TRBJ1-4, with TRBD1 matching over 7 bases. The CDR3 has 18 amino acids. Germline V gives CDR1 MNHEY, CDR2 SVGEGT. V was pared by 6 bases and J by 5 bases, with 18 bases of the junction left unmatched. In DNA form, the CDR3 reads TGTGCCAGCAGCTCCGGGACAGCCAACTTTGGCGCAAATGAAAAACTGTTTTTT. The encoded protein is CASSSGTANFGANEKLFF.

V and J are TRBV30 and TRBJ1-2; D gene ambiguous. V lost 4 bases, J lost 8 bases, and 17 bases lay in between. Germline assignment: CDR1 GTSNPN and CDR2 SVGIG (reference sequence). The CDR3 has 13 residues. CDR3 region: CAWNTGGLRGYTF. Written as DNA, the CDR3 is TGTGCCTGGAACACTGGAGGGCTACGGGGCTACACCTTC.

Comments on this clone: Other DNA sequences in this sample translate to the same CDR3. The CDR3 sequence: CASSTGLSYGYTF. The CDR3, as DNA: TGTGCCAGTAGTACCGGACTGAGCTATGGCTACACCTTC. The genes are TRBV19 and TRBJ1-2; no firm D call. Germline-derived CDR1 and CDR2 are LNHDA and SQIVND (reference sequence). This CDR3 is 13 amino acids long. Trimming stripped 4 bases from V and 4 bases from J, with 10 bases between.

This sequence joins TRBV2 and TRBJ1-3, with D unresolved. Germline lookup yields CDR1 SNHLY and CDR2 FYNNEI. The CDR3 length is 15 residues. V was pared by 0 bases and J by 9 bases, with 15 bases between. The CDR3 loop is CASSEASSLRFTIYF. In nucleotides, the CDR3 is TGTGCCAGCAGTGAAGCGTCAAGCCTACGTTTCACCATATATTTT.

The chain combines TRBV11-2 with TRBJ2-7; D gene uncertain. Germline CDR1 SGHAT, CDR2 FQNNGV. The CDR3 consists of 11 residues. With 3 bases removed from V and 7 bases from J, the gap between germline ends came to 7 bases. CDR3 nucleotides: TGTGCCAGCAGCTTTGGGCAGGAGCAGTACTTC. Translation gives CASSFGQEQYF.

The CDR3 loop is CASSLRDRFSDTQYF. CDR3 nucleotide sequence: TGTGCCAGCAGCTTACGTGACAGATTCTCAGATACGCAGTATTTT. This rearrangement joins TRBV3-1 (or the pseudogene TRBV3-2) to TRBJ2-3, with a tentative D call TRBD1 (5 bases). The V gene lost 5 bases and the J gene lost 4 bases, with 16 bases spanning the gap. Germline V gene sequence: CDR1 LGHDT, CDR2 YNNKEL (reference sequence). CDR3 length: 15 residues.

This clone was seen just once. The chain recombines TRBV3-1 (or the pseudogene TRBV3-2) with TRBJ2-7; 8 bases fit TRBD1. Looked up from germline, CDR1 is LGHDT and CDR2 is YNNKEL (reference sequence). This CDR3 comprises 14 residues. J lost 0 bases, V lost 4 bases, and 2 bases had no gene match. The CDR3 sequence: CASSPGTGSYEQYF. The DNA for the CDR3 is TGTGCCAGCAGCCCCGGGACAGGCTCCTACGAGCAGTACTTC.

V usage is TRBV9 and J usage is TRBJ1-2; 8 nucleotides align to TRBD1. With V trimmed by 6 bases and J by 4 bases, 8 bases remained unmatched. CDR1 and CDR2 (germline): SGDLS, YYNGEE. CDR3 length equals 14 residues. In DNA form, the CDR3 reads TGTGCCAGCAAGGGGTCAGGGGGCGTCTATGGCTACACCTTC. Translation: CASKGSGGVYGYTF. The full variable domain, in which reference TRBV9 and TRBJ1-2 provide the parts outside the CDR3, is DSGVTQTPKHLITATGQRVTLRCSPRSGDLSVYWYQQSLDQGLQFLIQYYNGEERAKGNILERFSAQQFPDLHSELNLSSLELGDSALYFCASKGSGGVYGYTFGSGTRLTVV.